The present T cell receptor beta chain was sequenced within a study of CD8+ T cells in alopecia areata. This clone was found once. Extraction of RNA preceded its reverse transcription into cDNA, which served as the sequencing template. Sequencing was performed with immunoSEQ multiplex PCR; in TCRdb, only in-frame clones are kept and a portion is missing. Here the sample spans 110,000 or so clones, around 54% being singletons. Treatment of the sample: oral pan-JAK inhibitor, 5-10 mg twice daily. Looked up from germline, CDR1 is SGHTA and CDR2 is FQGNSA. The CDR3 spans 17 residues. V gave up 6 bases and J gave up 0 bases, with 17 bases separating them.

The clonotype originates from a human donor with alopecia areata. The starting material was CD4+ T cells sorted from blood, obtained at week 24, from a patient treated with tofacitinib. The chain employs TRBV7-2 and TRBJ2-2, with D perhaps being TRBD1 or TRBD2 (5 bases each). The CDR3 region has the DNA TGTGCCAGCAGGCGTGGGGGTGGTAGGTCGAACACCGGGGAGCTGTTTTTT. Protein: CASRRGGGRSNTGELFF.